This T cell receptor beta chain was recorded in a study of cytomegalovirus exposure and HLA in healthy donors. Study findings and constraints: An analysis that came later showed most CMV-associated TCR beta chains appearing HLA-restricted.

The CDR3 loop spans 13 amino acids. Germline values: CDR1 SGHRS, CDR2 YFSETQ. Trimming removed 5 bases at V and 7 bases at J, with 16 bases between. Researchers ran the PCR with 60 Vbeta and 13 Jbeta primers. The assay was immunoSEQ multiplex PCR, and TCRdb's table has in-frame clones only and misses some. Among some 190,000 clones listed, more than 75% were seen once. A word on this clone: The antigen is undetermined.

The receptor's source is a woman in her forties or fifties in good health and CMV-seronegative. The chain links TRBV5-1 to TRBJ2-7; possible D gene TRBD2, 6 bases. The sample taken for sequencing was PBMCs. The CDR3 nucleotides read TGCGCCAGCAGTCGGAGTTTGGAGGGGGAGCAGTACTTC. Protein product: CASSRSLEGEQYF.